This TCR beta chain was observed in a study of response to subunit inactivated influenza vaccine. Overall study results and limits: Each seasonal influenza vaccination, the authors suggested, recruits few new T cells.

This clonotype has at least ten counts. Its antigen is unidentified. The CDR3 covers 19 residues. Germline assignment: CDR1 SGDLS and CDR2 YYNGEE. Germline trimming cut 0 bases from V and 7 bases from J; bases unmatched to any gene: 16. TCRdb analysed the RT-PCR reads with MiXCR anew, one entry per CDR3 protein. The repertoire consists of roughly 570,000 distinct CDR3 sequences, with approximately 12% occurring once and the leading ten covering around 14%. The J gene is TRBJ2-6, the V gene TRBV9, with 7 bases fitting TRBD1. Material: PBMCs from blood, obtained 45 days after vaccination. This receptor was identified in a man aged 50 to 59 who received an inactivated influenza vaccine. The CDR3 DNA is TGTGCCAGCAGCGTAGATCCTCGGACAGGAGTGGGGATAGCCAACGTCCTGACTTTC. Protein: CASSVDPRTGVGIANVLTF.